Shown below are 18 T cell receptor beta chains from a single sample sequenced in a study of spatial heterogeneity in lung cancer. TCRdb ran MiXCR on the 5' RACE reads and lists one entry per CDR3 protein. The sample holds approximately 56,000 distinct CDR3 sequences, roughly 8.1% seen once. Documented time point: blood at routine non-recurrence follow-up after resection. The study sequenced unsorted whole RNA from tumor, nontumor lung or frozen PBMC. This specimen was PBMCs, taken at follow-up. These receptors were obtained from a female donor with early-stage non-small cell lung cancer.

This clonotype showed up just a few times. The chain has TRBV5-1 and TRBJ2-3; either TRBD1 or TRBD2 may supply D (5 bases each). The CDR3 has 14 amino acids. Germline V gene lookup returns CDR1 SGHRS and CDR2 YFSETQ. V was pared by 6 bases and J by 0 bases, with 11 bases between. The CDR3 sequence: CASKRGQSTDTQYF. CDR3 DNA: TGCGCCAGCAAGAGGGGCCAGAGCACAGATACGCAGTATTTT.

This clonotype was observed many times. This chain joins TRBV10-3 and TRBJ1-5, with unresolved D. Germline CDR1 reads ENHRY; CDR2 reads SYGVKD. Trimming cost V 3 bases and J 1 base, with 4 bases left between them. This CDR3 is 13 amino acids long. CDR3 sequence (DNA): TGTGCCATCAGTGAAAGGAGCAATCAGCCCCAGCATTTT. Translating gives CAISERSNQPQHF.

This clonotype has a handful of counts. The gene calls are TRBV7-8 and TRBJ2-7, with 7 bases that match TRBD1. CDR1 SGHVS and CDR2 FQNEAQ come from the germline V gene. V was clipped by 0 bases and J by 3 bases; unmatched bases: 14. CDR3 length equals 18 residues. The CDR3 DNA reads as TGTGCCAGCAGCTTAGCGAATATCCAAAACAGGGGTAGCTACGAGCAGTACTTC. Its translation: CASSLANIQNRGSYEQYF.

This clonotype turned up a few times. The chain has TRBV5-1 and TRBJ2-5, with 10 nucleotides matching TRBD1. The CDR3 length is 15 residues. Unmatched junction bases numbered 5, after V lost 1 base and J lost 5 bases. Germline assignment: CDR1 SGHRS and CDR2 YFSETQ. The CDR3, as DNA: TGCGCCAGCAGCTTGTATGGGACAGGGGATGAGACCCAGTACTTC. It is translated as CASSLYGTGDETQYF.

The chain is built from TRBV12-3 or TRBV12-4 and TRBJ1-4; 7 bases align to TRBD1. The V gene end was trimmed by 3 bases and the J gene end by 0 bases; junction bases not matched to a gene: 7. CDR3 length: 17 amino acids. The CDR3 loop is CASSFTGALSTNEKLFF. The CDR3 coding sequence is TGTGCCAGCAGTTTCACAGGGGCCCTTTCAACTAATGAAAAACTGTTTTTT.

V usage is TRBV2 and J usage is TRBJ2-5; possible D gene TRBD1, 6 bases. Germline V gene lookup returns CDR1 SNHLY and CDR2 FYNNEI. This CDR3 spans 12 amino acids. Deletions cut 2 bases from V and 5 bases from J, with 6 bases between. The CDR3 sequence: CASSEQGETQYF. The CDR3 DNA reads as TGTGCCAGCAGTGAACAGGGGGAGACCCAGTACTTC.

This chain uses TRBV29-1 with TRBJ2-1; 7 bases are shared with TRBD2. V shed 5 bases and J 7 bases; nucleotides not matched to a gene: 5. There are 12 residues in the CDR3. CDR1 SQVTM and CDR2 ANQGSEA come from the germline V gene. The CDR3 bases are TGCAGCGTTATAATTAGCGGGAATGAGCAGTTCTTC. Translating gives CSVIISGNEQFF.

This clonotype was counted at least ten times. The chain employs TRBV15 and TRBJ1-2, with 9 bases fitting TRBD1. V gave up 1 base and J gave up 3 bases; unmatched junction bases: 3. The V gene's germline CDR1 is LNHNV and CDR2 YYDKDF (reference sequence). The CDR3 loop spans 15 amino acids. The CDR3 spells CATSRATGGHYGYTF. CDR3 in DNA: TGTGCCACCAGCAGAGCGACAGGGGGTCACTATGGCTACACCTTC.

The chain recombines TRBV12-3 or TRBV12-4 with TRBJ2-2, with TRBD2 as a possible D gene (6 bases). Trimming removed 7 bases at V and 4 bases at J, with 16 bases between. CDR3 length: 15 amino acids. The CDR3 loop is CASNQPGLITGELFF. The CDR3 nucleotides read TGTGCCAGCAATCAGCCGGGACTCATCACCGGGGAGCTGTTTTTT.

This clonotype was seen a few times. The rearrangement uses TRBV4-1 and TRBJ2-5; no definite D call. This CDR3 is built from 14 residues. The ends were cut back, 4 bases at V and 4 bases at J, with 13 bases in the middle. Germline V gene sequence: CDR1 MGHRA, CDR2 YSYEKL. The CDR3 sequence is CASSPVTGLETQYF. As DNA, the CDR3 is TGCGCCAGCAGCCCCGTGACCGGCCTAGAGACCCAGTACTTC.

This chain links TRBV18 with TRBJ1-1; a weak D match, TRBD1 (5 bases). V dropped 1 base and J dropped 0 bases, with 18 bases sitting between them. Germline lookup yields CDR1 KGHSH and CDR2 LQKENI. This CDR3 region has 18 residues. The DNA of the CDR3 is TGTGCCAGCTCACCACAAGGAGACAGCGTAAGCATGAACACTGAAGCTTTCTTT. Its protein product is CASSPQGDSVSMNTEAFF. The full variable domain, its missing parts supplied by reference TRBV18 and TRBJ1-1, is NAGVMQNPRHLVRRRGQEARLRCSPMKGHSHVYWYRQLPEEGLKFMVYLQKENIIDESGMPKERFSAEFPKEGPSILRIQQVVRGDSAAYFCASSPQGDSVSMNTEAFFGQGTRLTVV.

This clonotype was seen ten or more times. V and J are TRBV28 and TRBJ1-2; no clear D gene. The germline CDR1 and CDR2 sequences are MDHEN and SYDVKM. The CDR3 is made up of 13 amino acids. Trimming took 6 bases from V and 3 from J, leaving 11 bases between them. CDR3 sequence reads: CASSRVADYGYTF. The DNA of the CDR3 is TGTGCCAGCAGCCGGGTCGCGGACTATGGCTACACCTTC.

This clonotype appeared a few times. This chain uses TRBV7-3 with TRBJ2-7, with a weak D call TRBD1 (5 bases). Trimming took off 6 bases at V and 6 bases at J, with 21 bases between the two ends. The germline V gene encodes CDR1 SGHTA and CDR2 FQGTGA. The CDR3 has 15 amino acids. The CDR3 nucleotides are TGTGCCAGCAGATTAGACCAGGGTTTTTTCTTCGAGCAGTACTTC. It translates to CASRLDQGFFFEQYF. Full variable domain (remainder filled in from reference TRBV7-3 and TRBJ2-7): GAGVSQTPSNKVTEKGKYVELRCDPISGHTALYWYRQSLGQGPEFLIYFQGTGAADDSGLPNDRFFAVRPEGSVSTLKIQRTERGDSAVYLCASRLDQGFFFEQYFGPGTRLTVT.

This clonotype was seen ten or more times. The chain joins TRBV6-5 to TRBJ1-6; D might be TRBD1 (5 bases). Deletions cut 6 bases from V and 7 bases from J, with 22 bases between. Germline V CDR1 and CDR2: MNHEY, SVGAGI. The CDR3 is 17 residues long. The CDR3 sequence is CASSLIQAKLRNSPLHF. For the CDR3, the DNA is TGTGCCAGCAGCCTCATACAGGCGAAGTTGAGGAATTCACCCCTCCACTTT.

This clonotype was seen only a few times. The rearrangement links TRBV2 to TRBJ2-3; no definite D call. This CDR3 is 16 amino acids long. V lost 6 bases and J lost 4, with 20 bases in between. CDR1 and CDR2 (germline): SNHLY, FYNNEI. This CDR3 is CASSRWAVKVADTQYF. The CDR3 DNA follows: TGTGCCAGCAGCCGGTGGGCAGTAAAGGTGGCAGATACGCAGTATTTT.

Only a few counts were recorded for this clonotype. The chain recombines TRBV10-2 with TRBJ2-5; D might be TRBD2 (5 bases). In germline, CDR1 is WSHSY, CDR2 SAAADI. Trimming took off 4 bases at V and 3 bases at J, with 15 bases between the two ends. This CDR3 contains 15 residues. The CDR3 sequence is CASSGTFLGEETQYF. CDR3 bases: TGCGCCAGCAGTGGCACTTTCCTCGGGGAAGAGACCCAGTACTTC.

This clonotype was recorded a few times. V is TRBV5-4 and J is TRBJ2-5, with D possibly matching TRBD1 (6 bases). In germline, CDR1 is SGHNT, CDR2 YYREEE (reference sequence). V was shortened by 0 bases and J by 0 bases, with 21 bases between the two germline ends. The CDR3 consists of 19 residues. The CDR3 loop reads CASSLGQATTPGYQETQYF. The CDR3 region has the DNA TGTGCCAGCAGCTTGGGACAGGCTACTACCCCGGGGTACCAAGAGACCCAGTACTTC.

This clonotype showed up just a few times. The chain links TRBV6-4 to TRBJ2-1; 11 nucleotides line up with TRBD2. J lost 9 bases, V lost 6 bases, and 7 bases had no gene match. This CDR3 comprises 14 residues. Germline CDR1 MRHNA, CDR2 SNTAGT. In DNA form, the CDR3 reads TGTGCCAGCAGGAGTAGCGGGGGGGCGCTTGAGCAGTTCTTC. Its translation: CASRSSGGALEQFF.